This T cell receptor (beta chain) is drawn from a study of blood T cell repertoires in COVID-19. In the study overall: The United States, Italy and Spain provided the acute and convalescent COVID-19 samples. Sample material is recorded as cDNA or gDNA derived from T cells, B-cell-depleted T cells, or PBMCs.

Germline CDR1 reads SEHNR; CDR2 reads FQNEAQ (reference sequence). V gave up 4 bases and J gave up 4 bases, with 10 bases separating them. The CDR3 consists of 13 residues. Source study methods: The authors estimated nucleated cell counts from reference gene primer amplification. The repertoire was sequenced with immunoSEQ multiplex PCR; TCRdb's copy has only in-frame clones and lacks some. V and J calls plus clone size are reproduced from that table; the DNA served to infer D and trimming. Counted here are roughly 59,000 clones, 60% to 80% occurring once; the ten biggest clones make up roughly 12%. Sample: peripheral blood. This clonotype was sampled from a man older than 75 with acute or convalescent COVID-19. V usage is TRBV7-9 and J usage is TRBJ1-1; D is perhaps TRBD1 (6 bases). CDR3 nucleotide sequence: TGTGCCAGCAGCTCCGCAGGGGCCACTGAAGCTTTCTTT. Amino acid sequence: CASSSAGATEAFF.